This paragraph reports one T cell receptor beta chain. These data are taken from a study of Tregs in tolerant kidney transplant recipients. Clones were sequenced by immunoSEQ multiplex PCR, and TCRdb holds only the in-frame ones, with some missing. The sample carries about 50,000 clones, approximately 90% recorded once. The nonmyeloablative bone marrow transplants came from related graft donors, with transient mixed chimerism. Unstimulated regulatory T cells (CD4+CD25+CD127-), CD4+CD25- non-regulatory cells, CD4 and CD8 cells were FACS-sorted from thawed PBMCs. CDR3 length equals 14 residues. In germline, CDR1 is KGHSH, CDR2 LQKENI.

This receptor was taken from a human patient who received a combined kidney and bone marrow transplant. Some T cells may have come from the graft donor. Sequenced here: CD8+ T cells from blood (PBMCs), sampled 12 months after the transplant. V is TRBV18 and J is TRBJ2-5; 7 bases match TRBD1. TRBJ2-7 explains the end of the DNA better; the J call may be wrong. This chain's CDR3 is CASSHRDSPYEQYF. The CDR3 DNA is TGTGCCAGCTCACACCGGGACAGCCCCTACGAGCAGTACTTC.